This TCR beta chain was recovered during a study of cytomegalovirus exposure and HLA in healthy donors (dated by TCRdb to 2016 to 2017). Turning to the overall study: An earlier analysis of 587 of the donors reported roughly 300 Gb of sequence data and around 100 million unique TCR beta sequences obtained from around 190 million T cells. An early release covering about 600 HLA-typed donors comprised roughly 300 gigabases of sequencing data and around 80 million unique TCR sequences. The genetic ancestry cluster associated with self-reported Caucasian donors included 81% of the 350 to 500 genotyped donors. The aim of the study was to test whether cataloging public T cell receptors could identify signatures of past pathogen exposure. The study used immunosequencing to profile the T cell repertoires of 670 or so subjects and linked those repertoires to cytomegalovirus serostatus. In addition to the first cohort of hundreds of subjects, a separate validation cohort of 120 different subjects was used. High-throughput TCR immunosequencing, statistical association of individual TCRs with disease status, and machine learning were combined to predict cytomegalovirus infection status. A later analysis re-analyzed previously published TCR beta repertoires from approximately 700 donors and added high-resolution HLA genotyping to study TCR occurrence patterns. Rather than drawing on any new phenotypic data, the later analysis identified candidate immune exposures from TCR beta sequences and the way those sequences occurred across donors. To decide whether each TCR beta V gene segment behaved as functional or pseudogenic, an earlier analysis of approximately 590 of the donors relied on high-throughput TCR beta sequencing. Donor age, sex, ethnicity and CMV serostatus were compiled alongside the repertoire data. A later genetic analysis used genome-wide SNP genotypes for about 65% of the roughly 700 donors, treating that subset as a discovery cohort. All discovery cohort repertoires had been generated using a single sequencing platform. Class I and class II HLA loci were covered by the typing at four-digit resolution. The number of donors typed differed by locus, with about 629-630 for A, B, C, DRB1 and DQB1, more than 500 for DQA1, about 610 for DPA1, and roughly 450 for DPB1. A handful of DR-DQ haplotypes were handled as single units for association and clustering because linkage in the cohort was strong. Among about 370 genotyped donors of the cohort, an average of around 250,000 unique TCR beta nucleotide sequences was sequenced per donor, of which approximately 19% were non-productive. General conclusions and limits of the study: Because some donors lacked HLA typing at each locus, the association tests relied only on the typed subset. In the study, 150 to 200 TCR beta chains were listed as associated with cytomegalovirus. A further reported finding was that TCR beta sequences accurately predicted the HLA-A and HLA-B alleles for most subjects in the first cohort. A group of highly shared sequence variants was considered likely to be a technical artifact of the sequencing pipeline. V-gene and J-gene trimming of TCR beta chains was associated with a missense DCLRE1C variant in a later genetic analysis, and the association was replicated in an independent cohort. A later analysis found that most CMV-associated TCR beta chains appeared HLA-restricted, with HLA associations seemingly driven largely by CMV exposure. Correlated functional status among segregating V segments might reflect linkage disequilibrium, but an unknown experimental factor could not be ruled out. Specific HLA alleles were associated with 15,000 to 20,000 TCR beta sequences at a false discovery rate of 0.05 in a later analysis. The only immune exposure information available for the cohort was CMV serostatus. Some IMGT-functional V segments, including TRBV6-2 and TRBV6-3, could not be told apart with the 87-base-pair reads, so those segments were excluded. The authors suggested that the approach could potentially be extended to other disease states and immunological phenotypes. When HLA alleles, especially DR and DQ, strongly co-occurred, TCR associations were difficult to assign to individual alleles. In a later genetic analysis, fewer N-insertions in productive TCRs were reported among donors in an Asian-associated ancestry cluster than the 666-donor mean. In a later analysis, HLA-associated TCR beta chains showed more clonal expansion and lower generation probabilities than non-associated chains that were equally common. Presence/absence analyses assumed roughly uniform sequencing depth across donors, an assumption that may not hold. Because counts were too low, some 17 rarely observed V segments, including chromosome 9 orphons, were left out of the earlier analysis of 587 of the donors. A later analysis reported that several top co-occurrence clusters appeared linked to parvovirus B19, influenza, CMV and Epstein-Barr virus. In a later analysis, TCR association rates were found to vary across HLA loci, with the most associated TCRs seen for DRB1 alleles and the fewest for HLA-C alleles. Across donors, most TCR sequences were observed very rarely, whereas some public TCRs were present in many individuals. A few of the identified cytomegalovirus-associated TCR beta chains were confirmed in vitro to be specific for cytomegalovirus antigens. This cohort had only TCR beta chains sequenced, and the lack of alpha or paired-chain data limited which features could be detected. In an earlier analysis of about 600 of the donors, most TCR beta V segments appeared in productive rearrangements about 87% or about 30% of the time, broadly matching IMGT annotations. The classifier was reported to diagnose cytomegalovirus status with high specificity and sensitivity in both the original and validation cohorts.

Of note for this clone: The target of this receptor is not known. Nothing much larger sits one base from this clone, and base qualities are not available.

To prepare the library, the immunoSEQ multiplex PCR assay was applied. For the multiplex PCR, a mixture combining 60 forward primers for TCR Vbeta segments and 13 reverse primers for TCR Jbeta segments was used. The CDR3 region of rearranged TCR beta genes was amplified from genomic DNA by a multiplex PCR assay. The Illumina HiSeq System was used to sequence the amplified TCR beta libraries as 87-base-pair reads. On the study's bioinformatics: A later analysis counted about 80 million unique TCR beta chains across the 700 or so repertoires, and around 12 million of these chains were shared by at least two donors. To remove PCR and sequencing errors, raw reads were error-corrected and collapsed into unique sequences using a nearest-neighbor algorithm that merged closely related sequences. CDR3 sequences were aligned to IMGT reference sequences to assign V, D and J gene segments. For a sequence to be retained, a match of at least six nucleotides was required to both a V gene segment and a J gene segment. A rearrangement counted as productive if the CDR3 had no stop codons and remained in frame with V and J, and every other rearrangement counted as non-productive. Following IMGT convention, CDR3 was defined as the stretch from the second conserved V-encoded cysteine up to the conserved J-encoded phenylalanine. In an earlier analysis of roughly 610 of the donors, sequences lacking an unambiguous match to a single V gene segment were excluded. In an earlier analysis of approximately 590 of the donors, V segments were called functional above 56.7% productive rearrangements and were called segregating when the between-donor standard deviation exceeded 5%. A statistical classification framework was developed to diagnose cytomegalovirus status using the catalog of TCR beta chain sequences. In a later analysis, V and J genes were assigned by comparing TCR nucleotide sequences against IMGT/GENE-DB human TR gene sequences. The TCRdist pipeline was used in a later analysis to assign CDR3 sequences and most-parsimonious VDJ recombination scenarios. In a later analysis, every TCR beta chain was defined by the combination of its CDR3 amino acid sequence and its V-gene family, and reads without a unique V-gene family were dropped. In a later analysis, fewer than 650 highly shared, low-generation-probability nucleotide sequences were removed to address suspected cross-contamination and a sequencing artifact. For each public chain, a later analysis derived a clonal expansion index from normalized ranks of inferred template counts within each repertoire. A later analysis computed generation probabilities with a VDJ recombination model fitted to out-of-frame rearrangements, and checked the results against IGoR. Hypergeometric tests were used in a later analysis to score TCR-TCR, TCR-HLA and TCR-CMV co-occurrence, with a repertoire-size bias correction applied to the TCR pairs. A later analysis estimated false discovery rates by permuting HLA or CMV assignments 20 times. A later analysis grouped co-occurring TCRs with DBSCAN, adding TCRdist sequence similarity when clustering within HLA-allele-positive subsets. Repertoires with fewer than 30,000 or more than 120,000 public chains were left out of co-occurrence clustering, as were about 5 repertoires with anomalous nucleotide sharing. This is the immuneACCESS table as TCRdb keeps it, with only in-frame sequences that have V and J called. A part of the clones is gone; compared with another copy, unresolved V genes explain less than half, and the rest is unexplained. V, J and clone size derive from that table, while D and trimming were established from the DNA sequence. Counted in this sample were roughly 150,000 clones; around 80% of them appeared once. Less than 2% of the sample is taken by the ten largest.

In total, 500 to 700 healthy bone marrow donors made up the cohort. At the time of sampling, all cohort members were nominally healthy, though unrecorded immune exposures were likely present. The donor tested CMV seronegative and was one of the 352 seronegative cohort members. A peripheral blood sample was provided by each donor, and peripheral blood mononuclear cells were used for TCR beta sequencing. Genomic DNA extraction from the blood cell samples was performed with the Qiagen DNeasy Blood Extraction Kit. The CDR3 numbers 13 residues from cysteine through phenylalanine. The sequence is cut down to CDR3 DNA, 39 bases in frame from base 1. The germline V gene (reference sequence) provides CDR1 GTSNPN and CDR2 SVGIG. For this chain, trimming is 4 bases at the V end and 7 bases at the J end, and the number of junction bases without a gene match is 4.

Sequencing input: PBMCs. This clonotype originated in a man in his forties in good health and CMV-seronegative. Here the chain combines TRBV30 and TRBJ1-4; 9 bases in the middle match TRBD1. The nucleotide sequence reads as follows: TGTGCCTGGACCGGGACAGGGAGTGAAAAACTGTTTTTT. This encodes CAWTGTGSEKLFF.